A few counts support the clone carrying this T cell receptor (beta chain). Its cognate antigen is unknown. This sample was included in a study of CD8+CD57+ T cells in acquired aplastic anemia. Overall study: Quantities of DNA derived from sorted CD4+ and CD8+ cells averaged 3.2 ug. General observations from the study: Controls did not differ significantly from patients in CD8+ Simpson's diversity. Patients had roughly 31 CD8+ CDR3 sequences in common with controls (the shared set).

Patients selected for sequencing had displayed CD8+CD57+ cell expansion by flow cytometry. Genomic DNA was employed as the template in profiling TCR beta VDJ and CDR3. In TCRdb, the reads were re-called with MiXCR into one record per CDR3 protein. The data contain approximately 470,000 distinct CDR3 sequences, more than 25% of them singletons. Source material: sorted CD4+, CD8+, or CD8+CD57+ T cells (not recorded which) from PBMCs. The receptor's source is a human donor with aplastic anemia.

CDR3 protein: CASSLLKGYTEAFF. The CDR3 region has the DNA TGTGCCAGCAGCTTGTTAAAGGGGTACACTGAAGCTTTCTTT. The chain joins TRBV7-3 to TRBJ1-1, with a weak D call TRBD1 (5 bases). V was cut by 3 bases and J by 3 bases, with 11 bases left in between. CDR3 length: 14 amino acids. Germline assignment: CDR1 SGHTA and CDR2 FQGTGA.